These 23 T cell receptor beta chains came from one sample sequenced in a study of tumor-infiltrating lymphocytes in oesophageal squamous cell carcinoma. TCRdb reanalysed the PCR reads using MiXCR and keeps one entry per CDR3 protein. The table has tens of thousands of distinct CDR3 sequences, over 30% seen once; the top ten hold about 18%. Sequenced material: esophageal tumor tissue. The receptors shown here come from a female donor with esophageal squamous cell carcinoma.

Remarks on this clonotype: A read error is likely, as this CDR3 ends without the conserved phenylalanine or tryptophan. The DNA is omitted, as the CDR3 cannot be located on it reliably, and the CDR3 follows TCRdb's listing. V is TRBV20-1 and J is TRBJ2-7; the table names TRBD2, a call not compared with the DNA. The CDR3 totals 14 residues, both ends included. Germline V gene sequence: CDR1 DFQATT, CDR2 SNEGSKA (reference sequence). The CDR3 loop reads CSARYGRGGYTFGS.

About this clonotype: Likely a read error: the CDR3 ends without its conserved phenylalanine or tryptophan. The rearrangement links TRBV7-6 to TRBJ2-5; TRBD2 aligns across 9 bases. CDR1 is SGHVS, CDR2 FNYEAQ, per germline. The CDR3 has 15 residues. J lost 2 bases, V lost 1 base, and 2 bases had no gene match. The CDR3 region has the DNA TGTGCCAGCAGCTTAGGCGGGAGGGGACAAGAGACCCAGTACTCT. This sequence encodes CASSLGGRGQETQYS.

This clonotype was counted ten times or more. J is TRBJ2-7 and V is TRBV7-9; D not certain. The CDR3 spans 13 residues. Trimming removed 6 bases at V and 2 bases at J, with 11 bases between. CDR1 SEHNR and CDR2 FQNEAQ come from the germline V gene (reference sequence). The CDR3 DNA reads TGTGCCAGCAGTAGGACGGCCGCCTACGAGCAGTACTTC. The encoded protein is CASSRTAAYEQYF.

This clonotype appeared many times. In DNA form, the CDR3 reads TGTGCCAGCAGTTCAACAGGGGGCGCGGTCTATGGCTACACCTTC. Its translation: CASSSTGGAVYGYTF. The V gene is TRBV6-1, the J gene TRBJ1-2; 9 nucleotides match TRBD1. Germline V CDR1 and CDR2: MNHNS, SASEGT. Trimming at V came to 5 bases and at J to 4 bases, leaving 8 bases not matched to a gene. The CDR3 loop spans 15 amino acids.

This clonotype was found a few times. V is TRBV23-1 and J is TRBJ2-4, with D hard to call. The J call may be incorrect, as the DNA end agrees better with TRBJ2-7. TRBV23-1 is treated as an ORF (open reading frame) with a function not yet certain. This CDR3 has 15 residues. The CDR3 DNA is TGCGCCAGCAGCCCCTACCCAGGTTTTTCCTACGAGCAGTACTTC. Its translation is CASSPYPGFSYEQYF.

V usage is TRBV6-6 and J usage is TRBJ2-5; D may be TRBD2 (5 bases). With the DNA end fitting TRBJ2-7 better, the J assignment may be wrong. This CDR3 comprises 11 residues. Germline CDR1 is MNHNY and CDR2 is SVGAGI (reference sequence). The CDR3 nucleotides read TGTGCCAGCAGTGGACTCTACGAGCAGTACTTC. Its protein is CASSGLYEQYF.

For this clonotype: A read error may produce the germline difference seen at one junction end. V and J are TRBV7-6 and TRBJ2-1, with 9 positions matching TRBD2. The J call may be faulty, since TRBJ2-7 better matches the DNA end. In germline, CDR1 is SGHVS, CDR2 FNYEAQ. CDR3 length equals 14 residues. The CDR3 protein is CASSLREGLDEQYF. The CDR3, as DNA: TGTGCTAGCAGCTTGCGGGAGGGCCTCGACGAGCAGTACTTC.

There are many counts of this clonotype. The chain combines TRBV7-9 with TRBJ2-7; D not certain. CDR3 size: 12 residues. The V gene's germline CDR1 is SEHNR and CDR2 FQNEAQ (reference sequence). Trimming took off 5 bases at V and 7 bases at J, with 12 bases between the two ends. The CDR3 protein is CASSPVRREQYF. The CDR3 nucleotides are TGTGCCAGCAGCCCTGTCCGACGGGAGCAGTACTTC.

This clonotype was observed a handful of times. This chain joins TRBV19 and TRBJ2-1; D not certain. The assigned J gene may be wrong: the sequence end matches TRBJ2-7 better. The CDR3 runs 11 residues. From germline, CDR1 is LNHDA and CDR2 SQIVND (reference sequence). The CDR3 region has the DNA TGTGCCAGTAGTATCCACAATGAGCAGTACTTC. Translating gives CASSIHNEQYF.

As concerns this clonotype: Being one base from a much bigger clone, this may be a read error. The J gene is TRBJ2-3, the V gene TRBV5-8, with D unclear. The J call could be wrong; TRBJ2-1 is a better fit for the DNA end. The CDR3 is 11 residues long. From germline, CDR1 is SGHTS and CDR2 YDEGEE. This CDR3 reads CASSLTETQFF. CDR3 DNA sequence: TGTGCCAGCAGCTTGACTGAGACCCAGTTCTTC.

The chain is built from TRBV11-1 and TRBJ2-1, with D perhaps TRBD1 (5 bases). Trimming shortened V by 5 bases and J by 4 bases, and 12 bases separated the two germline ends. CDR1 is SGHAT and CDR2 is FQDESV in the germline V gene (reference sequence). The CDR3 runs 14 residues. As DNA, the CDR3 is TGTGCCAGCAGCCAGGGCATGTCATACAATGAGCAGTTCTTC. This gives the protein CASSQGMSYNEQFF.

This clonotype was seen many times. J is TRBJ1-1 and V is TRBV6-6, with TRBD1 matching over 10 bases. CDR1 is MNHNY and CDR2 is SVGAGI in the germline V gene (reference sequence). Losses at the gene ends were 1 base for V and 6 bases for J; bases not matched to a gene: 8. The CDR3 sequence is 16 residues long. This CDR3 reads CASSYLATGGGSEAFF. The CDR3 region has the DNA TGTGCCAGCAGTTACTTGGCGACAGGGGGCGGGTCTGAAGCTTTCTTT.

The rearrangement joins TRBV7-6 to TRBJ2-3, with 12 bases identical to TRBD1. J was trimmed by 2 bases and V by 5 bases; bases with no gene match: 2. The germline V gene has CDR1 SGHVS and CDR2 FNYEAQ. The CDR3 sequence is 15 residues long. CDR3 residues: CASSGGQGATDTQYF. The CDR3 coding sequence is TGTGCCAGCAGCGGGGGACAGGGGGCCACAGATACGCAGTATTTT.

This clonotype has at least ten counts. In DNA, the CDR3 is TGTGCCAGCAGCTTGATCGGGTTCGGAGAGACCCAGTACTTC. This gives the protein CASSLIGFGETQYF. The V call is TRBV5-4, the J call TRBJ2-5, with D unresolved. V was cut by 1 base and J by 4 bases, with 11 bases left in between. The germline V gene has CDR1 SGHNT and CDR2 YYREEE (reference sequence). The CDR3 has 14 residues.

For the CDR3, the DNA is TGTGCCAGCAGCCTAGGGACAGTGGAGACCCAGTACTTC. It is translated as CASSLGTVETQYF. The gene calls are TRBV12-3 or TRBV12-4 and TRBJ2-5; TRBD1 agrees at 7 bases. The length of the CDR3 is 13 residues. The V segment lost 6 bases and the J segment 5 bases; nucleotides outside the gene matches: 6.

In this sample, this clonotype turned up many times. V and J are TRBV7-9 and TRBJ2-7; TRBD1 is a possible D gene (5 bases). V dropped 4 bases and J dropped 3 bases, with 19 bases sitting between them. In germline, CDR1 is SEHNR, CDR2 FQNEAQ (reference sequence). The CDR3 is 16 amino acids. The CDR3: CASSSTGRVSFYEQYF. CDR3 bases: TGTGCCAGCAGCTCCACGGGCAGGGTGAGTTTCTACGAGCAGTACTTC.

The gene calls are TRBV7-2 and TRBJ2-3; TRBD1 or TRBD2 may be the D gene (5 bases each). The CDR3 runs 13 residues. V lost 3 bases, J lost 4 bases, and 8 bases lay in between. Germline V CDR1 and CDR2: SGHTA, FQGNSA. The CDR3 region is CASSFGGADTQYF. CDR3 bases: TGTGCCAGCAGCTTTGGGGGTGCAGATACGCAGTATTTT.

This clonotype was detected ten times or more. This may be a read error: a much more frequent sequence differs by one nucleotide. The chain recombines TRBV6-6 with TRBJ2-5; D is ambiguous. From germline, CDR1 is MNHNY and CDR2 SVGAGI (reference sequence). Trimming removed 0 bases from V and 11 bases from J, with 22 bases in between. CDR3 size: 16 residues. CDR3 coding DNA: TGTGCCAGCAGTTACTCCTTGCCTGAATCCTACAATGAGCAGTACTTC. It yields the protein CASSYSLPESYNEQYF.

This clonotype was counted only a few times. V is TRBV29-1 and J is TRBJ1-5; D perhaps matches TRBD1 (5 bases). CDR3 length: 12 amino acids. Germline lookup yields CDR1 SQVTM and CDR2 ANQGSEA. V dropped 4 bases and J dropped 4 bases, with 8 bases sitting between them. In DNA form, the CDR3 reads TGCAGCGTTGGACAGATTAATCAGCCCCAGCATTTT. Translated, it gives CSVGQINQPQHF. Complete variable domain (other parts from reference TRBV29-1 and TRBJ1-5): SAVISQKPSRDICQRGTSLTIQCQVDSQVTMMFWYRQQPGQSLTLIATANQGSEATYESGFVIDKFPISRPNLTFSTLTVSNMSPEDSSIYLCSVGQINQPQHFGDGTRLSIL.

This chain joins TRBV18 and TRBJ2-1; 14 bases match TRBD2. Trimming cost V 3 bases and J 7 bases; bases outside gene matches: 5. The CDR3 loop spans 16 amino acids. From germline, CDR1 is KGHSH and CDR2 LQKENI. The CDR3 loop is CASSPQGLAGGNEQFF. CDR3 DNA sequence: TGTGCCAGCTCACCCCAAGGACTAGCGGGAGGTAATGAGCAGTTCTTC.

The gene calls are TRBV7-3 and TRBJ1-4; TRBD1 is a possible D gene (5 bases). The CDR3 spans 14 residues. The V end was cut by 0 bases, the J end by 16 bases, with 18 bases between. The V gene's germline CDR1 is SGHTA and CDR2 FQGTGA. This chain's CDR3 is CASSLTGTSSTQFF. The CDR3 DNA sequence: TGTGCCAGCAGCTTAACGGGGACTAGCTCTACGCAGTTTTTT. Full variable domain (remainder filled in from reference TRBV7-3 and TRBJ1-4): GAGVSQTPSNKVTEKGKYVELRCDPISGHTALYWYRQSLGQGPEFLIYFQGTGAADDSGLPNDRFFAVRPEGSVSTLKIQRTERGDSAVYLCASSLTGTSSTQFFGSGTQLSVL.

V gene TRBV7-2 combines with J gene TRBJ2-6; no clear D. V was shortened by 5 bases and J by 2 bases, with 7 bases between the two germline ends. The CDR3 totals 14 residues. The V gene's germline CDR1 is SGHTA and CDR2 FQGNSA. The CDR3 spells CASSPTAGANVLTF. The CDR3 nucleotides are TGTGCCAGCAGCCCTACGGCTGGGGCCAACGTCCTGACTTTC.

This clonotype has a count of ten or more. This sequence joins TRBV28 and TRBJ1-5, with D hard to call. From germline, CDR1 is MDHEN and CDR2 SYDVKM. Trimming cost V 4 bases and J 3 bases, with 10 bases left between them. This CDR3 has 14 amino acids. The CDR3 is CASSYGPYNQPQHF. For the CDR3, the DNA is TGTGCCAGCAGTTACGGGCCCTACAATCAGCCCCAGCATTTT. The whole variable domain, remainder taken from reference TRBV28 and TRBJ1-5, is DVKVTQSSRYLVKRTGEKVFLECVQDMDHENMFWYRQDPGLGLRLIYFSYDVKMKEKGDIPEGYSVSREKKERFSLILESASTNQTSMYLCASSYGPYNQPQHFGDGTRLSIL.